A single sample gave rise to the 24 T cell receptor beta chains below, sequenced in a study of cytomegalovirus exposure and HLA in healthy donors. Both 60 Vbeta primers and 13 Jbeta primers went into the PCR. Some clones are missing from TCRdb's copy, which holds only in-frame ones; the method was immunoSEQ multiplex PCR. The data show 150,000 or so clones, about four fifths seen once. The sample taken for sequencing was PBMCs. These receptors came from a male donor in good health and CMV-seropositive.

The chain has TRBV19 and TRBJ1-2, with 7 bases that match TRBD1. This CDR3 region has 15 residues. Trimming at V came to 4 bases and at J to 8 bases, leaving 13 bases not matched to a gene. Per the germline V gene, CDR1 is LNHDA and CDR2 is SQIVND (reference sequence). CDR3 residues: CASSTAGTAAGGYTF. The CDR3 nucleotides are TGTGCCAGTAGTACAGCCGGGACAGCCGCTGGGGGCTACACCTTC.

V and J are TRBV5-4 and TRBJ2-4; D is ambiguous. V gave up 4 bases and J gave up 8 bases, with 19 bases separating them. The CDR3 covers 15 residues. Germline CDR1 is SGHNT and CDR2 is YYREEE (reference sequence). The CDR3 DNA follows: TGTGCCAGCAGCCCAGACCGGAGCCGCCAAGACATTCAGTACTTC. Encoded protein: CASSPDRSRQDIQYF. The full variable domain, with the rest looked up from reference TRBV5-4 and TRBJ2-4, is ETGVTQSPTHLIKTRGQQVTLRCSSQSGHNTVSWYQQALGQGPQFIFQYYREEENGRGNFPPRFSGLQFPNYSSELNVNALELDDSALYLCASSPDRSRQDIQYFGAGTRLSVL.

The J gene is TRBJ2-3, the V gene TRBV9; the match to TRBD2 covers 12 bases. CDR3 size: 15 residues. J gave up 3 bases and V 4 bases, and 3 bases lay outside the gene matches. Per germline, CDR1 SGDLS and CDR2 YYNGEE. CDR3 in amino acids: CASSSTSGSTDTQYF. CDR3 nucleotides: TGTGCCAGCAGCTCGACTAGCGGGAGTACAGATACGCAGTATTTT.

V is TRBV5-1 and J is TRBJ1-1; tentatively, D is TRBD1 (6 bases). The CDR3 totals 14 residues. Looked up from germline, CDR1 is SGHRS and CDR2 is YFSETQ. V lost 4 bases to trimming and J lost 1 base, with 11 bases between them. The DNA for the CDR3 is TGCGCCAGCAGCAACCAGACAGGGAACACTGAAGCTTTCTTT. Translation gives CASSNQTGNTEAFF.

The genes are TRBV5-8 and TRBJ1-5, with 10 bases lining up with TRBD1. CDR1 SGHTS and CDR2 YDEGEE come from the germline V gene. V trimming: 1 base; J trimming: 4 bases; junction bases outside the gene matches: 2. The CDR3 has 15 amino acids. CDR3 coding DNA: TGTGCCAGCAGCTTGAGGGACAGGGGTAATCAGCCCCAGCATTTT. Translation gives CASSLRDRGNQPQHF. The full variable domain, completed using reference TRBV5-8 and TRBJ1-5, is EAGVTQSPTHLIKTRGQQATLRCSPISGHTSVYWYQQALGLGLQFLLWYDEGEERNRGNFPPRFSGRQFPNYSSELNVNALELEDSALYLCASSLRDRGNQPQHFGDGTRLSIL.

The rearrangement uses TRBV18 and TRBJ1-2, with TRBD1 matching over 8 bases. The CDR3 is 15 amino acids. After removal of 3 bases from V and 3 bases from J, the junction contained 6 bases not matched to a gene. CDR1 and CDR2 (germline): KGHSH, LQKENI. CDR3 loop: CASSPSTGVDYGYTF. The DNA of the CDR3 is TGTGCCAGCTCACCGTCGACAGGGGTTGACTATGGCTACACCTTC.

The chain couples TRBV2 to TRBJ1-6; 7 nucleotides match TRBD1. The CDR3 runs 15 residues. Germline lookup yields CDR1 SNHLY and CDR2 FYNNEI. Germline trimming cut 11 bases from V and 7 bases from J; bases unmatched to any gene: 14. In DNA form, the CDR3 reads TGTGCCGGTTTTAGCCGGGACAGCAGGAATTCACCCCTCCACTTT. Protein product: CAGFSRDSRNSPLHF.

V and J are TRBV4-1 and TRBJ1-1; the match to TRBD1 covers 7 bases. Germline assignment: CDR1 MGHRA and CDR2 YSYEKL. V dropped 1 base and J dropped 5; count of bases not matched to a gene: 4. The CDR3 covers 14 residues. CDR3 in amino acids: CASSQGDRSTEAFF. CDR3 DNA: TGCGCCAGCAGCCAAGGGGACAGATCAACTGAAGCTTTCTTT.

This clone was observed once. The CDR3, as DNA: TGTGCCAGCAGTTCATGCCAAGAGACCCAGTACTTC. Translated, it gives CASSSCQETQYF. V usage is TRBV27 and J usage is TRBJ2-5; D is unresolved. Trimming pared 4 bases from V and 1 base from J, leaving 4 bases between. CDR1 and CDR2 from the germline V gene are MNHEY and SMNVEV (reference sequence). The CDR3 is made up of 12 amino acids.

The count of this clone is one. The gene calls are TRBV5-6 and TRBJ2-5; D possibly corresponds to TRBD1 (5 bases). The CDR3 runs to 15 residues. The V gene's germline CDR1 is SGHDT and CDR2 YYEEEE. V was trimmed by 3 bases and J by 1 base, leaving 13 bases between them. The CDR3 DNA reads as TGTGCCAGCAGCTGGGGCCTAGGGGCCCAAGAGACCCAGTACTTC. Translated: CASSWGLGAQETQYF.

This sequence joins TRBV6-4 and TRBJ2-1; D remains ambiguous. Germline CDR1 is MRHNA and CDR2 is SNTAGT. The CDR3 is 14 residues long. V lost 2 bases and J lost 8, with 13 bases in between. The CDR3 nucleotides are TGTGCCAGCAGTGACGAGATCGACTGGGATGAGCAGTTCTTC. Translated, it gives CASSDEIDWDEQFF.

The table lists this clone with a count of one. This chain connects TRBV12-5 to TRBJ1-1; TRBD1 might be the D (6 bases). Between the trimmed V and J ends, which lost 7 bases and 1 base, there was a span of 28 bases. This CDR3 is built from 19 residues. Germline V lookup: CDR1 LGHNT, CDR2 FRNRAP. The DNA for the CDR3 is TGTGCTAGTGCGCCCCAGTCGGTCCGACTCGCAGGGGAGAACACTGAAGCTTTCTTT. Its protein product is CASAPQSVRLAGENTEAFF.

This rearrangement joins TRBV7-2 to TRBJ2-5; maybe TRBD2 (7 bases). Germline V lookup: CDR1 SGHTA, CDR2 FQGNSA. Trimming shortened V by 6 bases and J by 5 bases, and 19 bases separated the two germline ends. CDR3 length: 15 residues. The CDR3 is CASSRGGTFGETQYF. As DNA, the CDR3 is TGTGCCAGCAGTAGGGGGGGGACATTCGGGGAGACCCAGTACTTC.

This chain links TRBV29-1 with TRBJ2-1, with 16 bases aligning to TRBD2. The length of the CDR3 is 15 residues. Trimming took 5 bases from V and 10 from J; bases not matched to a gene: 8. Germline loops: CDR1 SQVTM, CDR2 ANQGSEA. The CDR3 loop is CSVSGLAGGPGEQFF. CDR3 coding DNA: TGCAGCGTTTCGGGACTAGCGGGAGGGCCGGGGGAGCAGTTCTTC.

This chain links TRBV11-2 with TRBJ1-2, with D perhaps matching TRBD1 (6 bases). From germline, CDR1 is SGHAT and CDR2 FQNNGV. The V gene lost 1 base and the J gene lost 4 bases, with 10 bases spanning the gap. This CDR3 is 14 amino acids long. DNA of the CDR3: TGTGCCAGCAGCTTAGTAGGGGGATCCTATGGCTACACCTTC. Translating it yields CASSLVGGSYGYTF.

The rearrangement joins TRBV9 to TRBJ2-3, with TRBD2 as a possible D gene (6 bases). V was clipped by 2 bases and J by 4 bases, with 11 bases between them. CDR1 SGDLS and CDR2 YYNGEE come from the germline V gene. This CDR3 is 14 amino acids long. The DNA for the CDR3 is TGTGCCAGCAGCGTGGGGGGTAGGGCAGATACGCAGTATTTT. Amino acids: CASSVGGRADTQYF. The full variable domain, with the rest looked up from reference TRBV9 and TRBJ2-3, is DSGVTQTPKHLITATGQRVTLRCSPRSGDLSVYWYQQSLDQGLQFLIQYYNGEERAKGNILERFSAQQFPDLHSELNLSSLELGDSALYFCASSVGGRADTQYFGPGTRLTVL.

The chain joins TRBV30 to TRBJ1-5; 7 bases match TRBD1. Germline V lookup: CDR1 GTSNPN, CDR2 SVGIG (reference sequence). With 2 bases clipped from V and 6 bases from J, the junction kept 7 bases outside the gene matches. This CDR3 comprises 14 residues. CDR3: CAWSNRQGFQPQHF. The CDR3 DNA is TGTGCCTGGAGTAACCGACAGGGTTTTCAGCCCCAGCATTTT.

This clone was found a few times. The gene calls are TRBV5-1 and TRBJ1-2; 8 nucleotides agree with TRBD1. This CDR3 is 15 amino acids long. The germline gives CDR1 SGHRS, CDR2 YFSETQ. With 4 bases clipped from V and 10 bases from J, the junction kept 15 bases outside the gene matches. CDR3 amino acids: CASSPGQDLLFDYTF. The CDR3 nucleotides read TGCGCCAGCAGCCCGGGACAGGATCTCCTCTTTGACTACACCTTC.

This rearrangement joins TRBV7-2 to TRBJ2-1; 12 nucleotides agree with TRBD2. The V gene end was trimmed by 2 bases and the J gene end by 7 bases; junction bases not matched to a gene: 3. The CDR3 has 15 residues. CDR1 SGHTA and CDR2 FQGNSA come from the germline V gene. The DNA of the CDR3 is TGTGCCAGCAGCTTATGGCTAGCGGGAGGGAATGAGCAGTTCTTC. Translated: CASSLWLAGGNEQFF.

The chain has TRBV27 and TRBJ1-2; D gene ambiguous. The germline V gene has CDR1 MNHEY and CDR2 SMNVEV (reference sequence). This CDR3 is built from 14 residues. V was clipped by 6 bases and J by 0 bases, with 11 bases between them. CDR3 nucleotides: TGTGCCAGCAGCCCCCGCAGGACTAACTATGGCTACACCTTC. Translation gives CASSPRRTNYGYTF.

This clone appeared a single time. This chain joins TRBV5-1 and TRBJ2-7, with 12 bases matching TRBD2. J lost 2 bases, V lost 5 bases, and 8 bases had no gene match. The CDR3 sequence is 16 residues long. Looked up from germline, CDR1 is SGHRS and CDR2 is YFSETQ. The CDR3 sequence: CASRWTSGIGPYEQYF. Here the CDR3 DNA reads TGCGCCAGCAGGTGGACTAGCGGGATAGGGCCCTACGAGCAGTACTTC.

This clone was found many times. The chain is built from TRBV20-1 and TRBJ2-1; unclear D gene. Germline lookup yields CDR1 DFQATT and CDR2 SNEGSKA (reference sequence). Deletions cut 5 bases from V and 2 bases from J, with 4 bases between. The CDR3 extends over 11 amino acids. This chain's CDR3 is CSAQAYNEQFF. CDR3 DNA: TGCAGTGCTCAGGCCTACAATGAGCAGTTCTTC.

CDR3 DNA sequence: TGCGCCAGCAGCCCGCCGGCGTCGAAGCGGACGGTCGGGAACTATGGCTACACCTTC. It encodes CASSPPASKRTVGNYGYTF. The chain couples TRBV4-3 to TRBJ1-2; no clear D. The CDR3 is 19 residues long. Trimming pared 4 bases from V and 2 bases from J, leaving 26 bases between. CDR1 and CDR2 from the germline V gene are LGHNA and YSLEER.

The chain employs TRBV9 and TRBJ1-6; 7 bases are shared with TRBD1. This CDR3 comprises 14 residues. V gave up 3 bases and J gave up 6 bases; unmatched junction bases: 3. Germline CDR1 reads SGDLS; CDR2 reads YYNGEE. CDR3 bases: TGTGCCAGCAGCGCACAGGGGTTTAATTCACCCCTCCACTTT. Amino acids: CASSAQGFNSPLHF.